One T cell receptor beta chain is described in this entry. The antigen is unknown. Central memory, naive, regulatory and stem cell-like memory CD4+ cells were sorted by CD45RO/CCR7/CD25/CD127/CD95/CD27. The CDR3 length is 14 residues. The germline CDR1 and CDR2 sequences are SQVTM and ANQGSEA. Trimming stripped 8 bases from V and 3 bases from J, with 18 bases between. These data originate in a study of beta chain features in type 1 diabetes. Study-level findings and limits: For Type 1 diabetes patients, all four CD4+ subsets carried TCRB CDR3s that were moderately but significantly shorter. Lower insertion and higher deletion counts appeared at VDJ junctions in type 1 diabetes patients. Naive, central memory and Treg TCRB repertoires appeared more alike in patients than in healthy donors.

The whole isolated RNA underwent reverse transcription, so sequencing captured expressed TCRB transcripts. Sequencing used immunoSEQ multiplex PCR; TCRdb keeps in-frame clones, though not all of them. The profile covers over 650,000 clones, with around 15% appearing a single time and 0.035% to 0.04% taken by the ten largest. This chain links TRBV29-1 with TRBJ2-3; D is possibly TRBD2 (5 bases). Material for sequencing was naive CD4+ T cells from blood. The receptor was isolated from a man aged 18 to 29 with type 1 diabetes. The CDR3 protein is CSFSRGRGTDTQYF. The CDR3 DNA sequence: TGCAGCTTCTCTAGAGGCCGCGGGACAGATACGCAGTATTTT.